The source of this TCR beta chain is a study of blood T cell repertoires in COVID-19. Study-level background: Material from acute and convalescent COVID-19 was sourced from the United States, Italy and Spain.

The CDR3 extends over 14 amino acids. The junction had 9 bases not matched to a gene; V was cut back by 7 bases and J by 1 base. Looked up from germline, CDR1 is SQVTM and CDR2 is ANQGSEA. Original methodology: The assay estimated nucleated cells by amplifying reference gene primers. Repertoires were generated with immunoSEQ multiplex PCR, while TCRdb's copy carries only in-frame clones and drops some. The V and J calls and clone size were taken over from that table, and D and trimming were inferred from the DNA. The sample carries about 370,000 clones, roughly 86% recorded once. This clone has a single count. Seattle-derived patients entered the study during active infection and were followed longitudinally.

The clonotype comes from a woman aged 25 to 45 with COVID-19, enrolled during active disease. V usage is TRBV29-1 and J usage is TRBJ2-5, with 7 bases matching TRBD2. The sample consisted of peripheral blood. DNA for the CDR3: TGCAGCGGCACTCGGCTAGCGGCCCAAGAGACCCAGTACTTC. As protein: CSGTRLAAQETQYF.